This T cell receptor (beta chain) came from a study of T cell responses to AZD1222 COVID-19 vaccine. The CDR3 spans 15 residues. With V trimmed by 6 bases and J by 0 bases, 6 bases remained unmatched. Germline values: CDR1 SGHAT, CDR2 FQNNGV. This table comes from immunoSEQ multiplex PCR, and its TCRdb copy is limited to in-frame clones, with some not included. The sample holds roughly 160,000 clones, roughly nine tenths seen once. Sequencing was performed on peripheral blood, taken 28 days after the second AZD1222 dose. The V gene is TRBV11-2, the J gene TRBJ2-5; TRBD2 matches at 8 bases. The TCR comes from an adult who received the AZD1222 COVID-19 vaccine. Here the CDR3 reads CASRRLARYQETQYF. As DNA, the CDR3 is TGTGCCAGCAGGAGACTAGCGCGGTACCAAGAGACCCAGTACTTC.